The T cell receptor beta chain described here comes from a study of blood T cells in healthy people across ages. Study-wide results and limits: In the absence of known donor CMV status, changes in expanded clonotypes were possibly confounded.

The use of a sample-barcoded 5' primer and a J-beta primer mix characterized a second PCR of roughly 6 to 12 cycles. Every cDNA was tagged by a template-switch adaptor with 12 random nucleotides. In TCRdb, the 5' RACE reads were re-called with MiXCR into one record per CDR3 protein. The sample holds about 1.5 million distinct CDR3 sequences, less than 45% seen once. Trimming removed 3 bases from V and 4 bases from J, with 7 bases in between. CDR1 SGHRS and CDR2 YFSETQ come from the germline V gene. The length of the CDR3 is 13 residues. To note about this clonotype: Its target is unknown.

The material sequenced was blood. The TCR sequence derives from a woman under 30 in good health. The chain joins TRBV5-1 to TRBJ2-2; D unresolved. The CDR3 is CASSSVGTGELFF. In DNA form, the CDR3 reads TGCGCCAGCAGCTCGGTGGGCACCGGGGAGCTGTTTTTT.